The text below deals with one TCR beta chain. Its antigen is unidentified. One end of the junction does not line up with germline, which may come from a read error. The data are from a study of tumor and adjacent non-tumor tissue in lung cancer. Study information: Stage I to III disease affected 10 men and about five women aged roughly 31 to 76. Study-level points and caveats: Significantly higher TCR diversity was found in tumor than normal lung.

RNA was extracted from bulk tissue without any cell sorting. TCRbeta libraries were built with three rounds of nested PCR, modified from ARM-PCR. MiXCR, run by TCRdb on the multiplex PCR reads, gives a single entry per CDR3 protein. The repertoire holds 70,000 to 90,000 distinct CDR3 sequences, with 80% as singletons. The receptor comes from a woman aged 50 to 60 with non-small cell lung cancer. Sequencing was performed on lung tumor tissue.

The CDR3 sequence: CSAATEGGRNSPLHF. The CDR3 region has the DNA TGTAGTGCTGCCACGGAAGGGGGGAGAAATTCACCCCTCCACTTT. This chain links TRBV20-1 with TRBJ1-6; D possibly corresponds to TRBD1 (6 bases). Germline CDR1 is DFQATT and CDR2 is SNEGSKA (reference sequence). The CDR3 length is 15 residues.